Listed below are T cell receptor beta chains from one sample, sequenced in a study of blood T cell repertoires in COVID-19. Profiled with immunoSEQ multiplex PCR; TCRdb holds only in-frame clones, not every one. The sample consists of around 160,000 clones, about 83% of them appearing once. The sequenced sample consisted of PBMCs or T cells enriched from blood (not recorded which). Receptors were obtained from a woman aged 45-59 years who had been exposed to COVID-19. The CDR3 runs from the conserved cysteine through the conserved F or W. D genes are given only for firm matches. Not all rows give a size; the values are once, few, many and, for expanded clones, a class.

TRBD1 NA TRBJ1-1 TRBV9 TGTGCCAGCAGCGTAGCCCGACAGGGGGCAGCTGAAGCTTTCTTT CASSVARQGAAEAFF
NA NA TRBJ1-5 TRBV9 TGTGCCAGCAGCGCCCGGGAGGGGGGTCAGCCCCAGCATTTT CASSAREGGQPQHF
TRBD1 once TRBJ1-2 TRBV7-9 TGTGCCAGCAGCCGACAGGGGGCTAACTATGGCTACACCTTC CASSRQGANYGYTF
TRBD1 NA TRBJ2-7 TRBV28 TGTGCCAGCGGCGACAGGGTCTACGAGCAGTACTTC CASGDRVYEQYF
NA NA TRBJ1-2 TRBV7-2 TGTGCCAGCAGCCTCTTGACCGGGTCTAACTATGGCTACACCTTC CASSLLTGSNYGYTF
NA NA TRBJ1-3 TRBV19 TGTGCCAGTAGTACCCGACAGACCTCTGGAAACACCATATATTTT CASSTRQTSGNTIYF
TRBD2 NA TRBJ2-3 TRBV7-2 TGTGCCAGCATTAGCGGGGGAGGATTGACAGATACGCAGTATTTT CASISGGGLTDTQYF
NA once TRBJ2-3 TRBV9 TGTGCCAGCAGCGTAGACGGGTCTAGCACAGATACGCAGTATTTT CASSVDGSSTDTQYF
TRBD2 NA TRBJ2-7 TRBV7-8 TGTGCCAGCAGCTCGGGGGGGGCCTCGTACGAGCAGTACTTC CASSSGGASYEQYF
TRBD1 NA TRBJ1-6 TRBV19 TGTGCCAGTAGACTTATGACAGGGTCAAGGAATTCACCCCTCCACTTT CASRLMTGSRNSPLHF
TRBD1 NA TRBJ1-3 TRBV18 TGTGCCAGCTCACCCCTGGGACAGGGGGCCGGAAACACCATATATTTT CASSPLGQGAGNTIYF
NA NA TRBJ2-7 TRBV11-2 TGTGCCAGCAGCCCGAAGGGACACCTTTCATCGTTTCCCTACGAGCAGTACTTC CASSPKGHLSSFPYEQYF
TRBD1 NA TRBJ2-2 TRBV6-6 TGTGCCAGCAGCCTACCCGGACAGGGGGCGGCCGGGGAGCTGTTTTTT CASSLPGQGAAGELFF
TRBD1 NA TRBJ1-6 TRBV5-1 TGCGCCAGCAGCTTGGCTCCCGGGACAGGAGAAATTTCACCCCTCCACTTT CASSLAPGTGEISPLHF
TRBD2 NA TRBJ2-1 TRBV19 TGTGCCAGTAGTACAATACATAGCGGGGGGATAAATCGTCTCTCCTACAATGAGCAGTTCTTC CASSTIHSGGINRLSYNEQFF
TRBD1 NA TRBJ1-1 TRBV28 TGTGCCAGCAGCCGTCCCGGGACAGGGAGCACTGAAGCTTTCTTT CASSRPGTGSTEAFF
NA NA TRBJ2-3 TRBV11-3 TGTGCCAGCAGCCGAGGCCCCACAGATACGCAGTATTTT CASSRGPTDTQYF
TRBD1 NA TRBJ1-2 TRBV6-5 TGTGCCAGCAGTCGGGAGGGGACAGGGCGTAATGGCTACACCTTC CASSREGTGRNGYTF
NA NA TRBJ2-5 TRBV30 TGTGCCTGGAGTGTCCAGGGCTATGAGACCCAGTACTTC CAWSVQGYETQYF
TRBD2 few TRBJ2-1 TRBV27 TGTGCCAGCAGTTTTGGGGTACTAGCGGGACTTAACTCCTACAATGAGCAGTTCTTC CASSFGVLAGLNSYNEQFF
NA NA TRBJ2-3 TRBV3-1/TRBV3-2 TGTGCCAGCAGCCCAGGAGTCCCGGGGGATACGCAGTATTTT CASSPGVPGDTQYF